This T cell receptor (beta chain) was identified in a study of identical twins. No donor was unhealthy or non-Caucasian. TCRdb re-derived calls from the 5' RACE reads in MiXCR, one entry per CDR3 protein. This table has around 1.7 million distinct CDR3 sequences, roughly a third appearing once. In germline, CDR1 is MNHEY, CDR2 SVGAGI. The CDR3 is 15 amino acids. With V trimmed by 6 bases and J by 2 bases, 6 bases remained unmatched. Findings and limits, study-wide: A lower insertion count was a feature of abundant cord blood beta clonotypes, with no such feature in memory repertoires. Possibly, invariant MAIT and iNKT cells partly confounded zero-insertion analyses.

This clonotype was seen a handful of times. As yet, its antigen is unknown. Sequencing was carried out using cord blood. The chain uses TRBV6-5 and TRBJ2-3, with TRBD1 identical over 9 bases. This sequence was found in a newborn girl in good health. CDR3 region: CASRRRTGATDTQYF. CDR3 nucleotides: TGTGCCAGCAGACGAAGGACAGGGGCCACAGATACGCAGTATTTT.